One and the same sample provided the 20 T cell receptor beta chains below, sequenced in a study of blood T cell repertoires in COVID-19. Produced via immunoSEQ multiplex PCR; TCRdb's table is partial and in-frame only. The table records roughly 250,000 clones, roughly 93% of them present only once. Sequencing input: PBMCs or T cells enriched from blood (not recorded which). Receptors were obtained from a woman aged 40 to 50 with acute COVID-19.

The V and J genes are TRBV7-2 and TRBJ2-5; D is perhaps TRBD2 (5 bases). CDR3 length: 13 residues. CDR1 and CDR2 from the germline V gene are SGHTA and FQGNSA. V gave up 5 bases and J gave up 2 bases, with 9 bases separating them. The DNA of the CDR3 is TGTGCCAGCAGCCCGCGGACTCAAGAGACCCAGTACTTC. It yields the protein CASSPRTQETQYF.

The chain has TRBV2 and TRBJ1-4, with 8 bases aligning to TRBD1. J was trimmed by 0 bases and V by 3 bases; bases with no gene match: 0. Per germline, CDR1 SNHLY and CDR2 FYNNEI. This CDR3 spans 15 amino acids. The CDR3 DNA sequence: TGTGCCAGCAGTGAGGGACAGGCAACTAATGAAAAACTGTTTTTT. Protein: CASSEGQATNEKLFF. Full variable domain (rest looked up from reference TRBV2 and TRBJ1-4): EPEVTQTPSHQVTQMGQEVILRCVPISNHLYFYWYRQILGQKVEFLVSFYNNEISEKSEIFDDQFSVERPDGSNFTLKIRSTKLEDSAMYFCASSEGQATNEKLFFGSGTQLSVL.

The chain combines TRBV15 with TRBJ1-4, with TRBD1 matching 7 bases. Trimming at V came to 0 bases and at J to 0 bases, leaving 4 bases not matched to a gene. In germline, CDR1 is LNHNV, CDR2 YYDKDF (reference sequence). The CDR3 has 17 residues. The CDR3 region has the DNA TGTGCCACCAGCAGAGAGGACAGGCTTGCAACTAATGAAAAACTGTTTTTT. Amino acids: CATSREDRLATNEKLFF. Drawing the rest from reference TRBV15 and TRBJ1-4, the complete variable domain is DAMVIQNPRYQVTQFGKPVTLSCSQTLNHNVMYWYQQKSSQAPKLLFHYYDKDFNNEADTPDNFQSRRPNTSFCFLDIRSPGLGDTAMYLCATSREDRLATNEKLFFGSGTQLSVL.

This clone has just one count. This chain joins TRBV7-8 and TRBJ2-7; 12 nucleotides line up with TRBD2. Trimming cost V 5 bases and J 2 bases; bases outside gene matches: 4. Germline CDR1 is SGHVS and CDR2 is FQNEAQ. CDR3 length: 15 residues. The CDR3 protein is CASSPGTSGPYEQYF. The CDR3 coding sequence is TGTGCCAGCAGCCCCGGGACTAGCGGGCCCTACGAGCAGTACTTC. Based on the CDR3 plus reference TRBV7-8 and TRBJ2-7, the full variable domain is GAGVSQSPRYKVAKRGQDVALRCDPISGHVSLFWYQQALGQGPEFLTYFQNEAQLDKSGLPSDRFFAERPEGSVSTLKIQRTQQEDSAVYLCASSPGTSGPYEQYFGPGTRLTVT.

The CDR3 sequence is CASSWVRQGTNEKLFF. The CDR3 region has the DNA TGTGCCAGCAGCTGGGTCCGACAGGGTACTAATGAAAAACTGTTTTTT. This chain joins TRBV7-9 and TRBJ1-4, with 7 bases aligning to TRBD1. CDR1 SEHNR and CDR2 FQNEAQ come from the germline V gene (reference sequence). There are 16 residues in the CDR3. The V and J ends lost 4 bases and 2 bases, in that order; junction bases with no gene match: 7.

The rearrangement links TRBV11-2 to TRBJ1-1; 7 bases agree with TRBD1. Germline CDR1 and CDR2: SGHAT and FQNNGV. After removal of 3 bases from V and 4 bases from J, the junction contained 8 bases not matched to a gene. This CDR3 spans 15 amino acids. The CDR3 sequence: CASSFAQGVSTEAFF. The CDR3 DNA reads TGTGCCAGCAGCTTCGCCCAGGGGGTAAGCACTGAAGCTTTCTTT.

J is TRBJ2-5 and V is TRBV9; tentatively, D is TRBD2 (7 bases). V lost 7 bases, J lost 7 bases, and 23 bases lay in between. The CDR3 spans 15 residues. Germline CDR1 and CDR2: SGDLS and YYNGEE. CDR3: CASREGGGARVTQYF. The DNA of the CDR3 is TGTGCCAGCCGCGAGGGGGGAGGGGCGCGGGTGACCCAGTACTTC.

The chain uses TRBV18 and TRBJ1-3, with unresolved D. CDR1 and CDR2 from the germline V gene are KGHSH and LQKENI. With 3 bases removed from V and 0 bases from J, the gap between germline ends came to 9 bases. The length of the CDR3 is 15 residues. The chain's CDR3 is CASSPLGDSGNTIYF. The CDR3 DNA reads TGTGCCAGCTCACCGCTCGGAGACTCTGGAAACACCATATATTTT.

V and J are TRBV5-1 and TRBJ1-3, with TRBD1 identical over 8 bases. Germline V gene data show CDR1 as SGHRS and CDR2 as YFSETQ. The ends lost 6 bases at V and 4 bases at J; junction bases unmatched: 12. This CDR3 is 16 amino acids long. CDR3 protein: CASTLTGTGYGNTIYF. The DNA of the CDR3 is TGCGCCAGCACTCTAACGGGGACAGGTTACGGAAACACCATATATTTT.

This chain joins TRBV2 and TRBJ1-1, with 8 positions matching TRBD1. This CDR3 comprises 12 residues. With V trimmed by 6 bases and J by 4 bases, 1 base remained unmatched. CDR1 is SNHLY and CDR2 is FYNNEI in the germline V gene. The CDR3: CASSTGGTEAFF. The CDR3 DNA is TGTGCCAGCAGCACAGGGGGCACTGAAGCTTTCTTT. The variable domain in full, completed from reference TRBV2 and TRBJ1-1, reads EPEVTQTPSHQVTQMGQEVILRCVPISNHLYFYWYRQILGQKVEFLVSFYNNEISEKSEIFDDQFSVERPDGSNFTLKIRSTKLEDSAMYFCASSTGGTEAFFGQGTRLTVV.

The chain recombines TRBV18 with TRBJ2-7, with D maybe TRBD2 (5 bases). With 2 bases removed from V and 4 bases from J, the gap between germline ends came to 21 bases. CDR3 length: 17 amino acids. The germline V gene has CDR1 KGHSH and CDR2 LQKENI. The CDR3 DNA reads TGTGCCAGCTCACCAAACGAGGGCAGGTCCTTCCTTTACGAGCAGTACTTC. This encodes CASSPNEGRSFLYEQYF.

The CDR3 bases are TGTGCCAGCAGGGAGGACAGCAACTATGGCTACACCTTC. The encoded protein is CASREDSNYGYTF. The rearrangement links TRBV2 to TRBJ1-2, with D perhaps matching TRBD1 (6 bases). Trimming removed 6 bases from V and 2 bases from J, with 10 bases in between. This CDR3 has 13 residues. Germline V gene sequence: CDR1 SNHLY, CDR2 FYNNEI.

The CDR3, as DNA: TGTGCCAGCAGCTTCGGGACAGGGACGCCCCAGCATTTT. Residues: CASSFGTGTPQHF. This chain joins TRBV7-2 and TRBJ1-5; 9 nucleotides align to TRBD1. The CDR3 spans 13 residues. Trimming at V came to 3 bases and at J to 9 bases, leaving 3 bases not matched to a gene. Germline assignment: CDR1 SGHTA and CDR2 FQGNSA.

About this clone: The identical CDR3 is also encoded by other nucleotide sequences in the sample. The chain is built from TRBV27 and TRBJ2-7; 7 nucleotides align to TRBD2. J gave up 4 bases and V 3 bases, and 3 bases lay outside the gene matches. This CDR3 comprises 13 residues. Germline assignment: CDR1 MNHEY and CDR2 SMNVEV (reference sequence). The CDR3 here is CASSLTSSYEQYF. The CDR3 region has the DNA TGTGCCAGCAGTTTGACTAGCTCTTACGAGCAGTACTTC.

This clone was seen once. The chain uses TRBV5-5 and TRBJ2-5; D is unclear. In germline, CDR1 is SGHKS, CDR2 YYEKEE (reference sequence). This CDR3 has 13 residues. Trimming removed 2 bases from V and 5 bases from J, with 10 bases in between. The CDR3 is CASSFADPETQYF. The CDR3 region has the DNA TGTGCCAGCAGCTTTGCGGATCCGGAGACCCAGTACTTC.

CDR3 protein: CASRPTSASSYNEQFF. The DNA for the CDR3 is TGTGCCAGCAGACCCACTAGCGCAAGCTCCTACAATGAGCAGTTCTTC. The rearrangement links TRBV27 to TRBJ2-1; 7 bases match TRBD2. This CDR3 is 16 amino acids long. Trimming took 6 bases from V and 0 from J; bases not matched to a gene: 8. Per germline, CDR1 MNHEY and CDR2 SMNVEV (reference sequence).

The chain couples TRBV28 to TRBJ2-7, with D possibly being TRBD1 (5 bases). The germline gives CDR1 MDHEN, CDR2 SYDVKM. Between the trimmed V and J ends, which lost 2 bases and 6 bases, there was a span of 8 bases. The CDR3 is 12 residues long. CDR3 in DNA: TGTGCCAGCAGTTTAGTTCAGGGCGAGCAGTACTTC. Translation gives CASSLVQGEQYF.

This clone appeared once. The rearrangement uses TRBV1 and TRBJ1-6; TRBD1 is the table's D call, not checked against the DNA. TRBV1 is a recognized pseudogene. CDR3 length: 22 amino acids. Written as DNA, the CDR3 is TGCACCAGCAGCCATTCGAGCTCTTTTGGACAAACCCTTGCCACCTATAATTCACCCCTCCACTTT. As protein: CTSSHSSSFGQTLATYNSPLHF.

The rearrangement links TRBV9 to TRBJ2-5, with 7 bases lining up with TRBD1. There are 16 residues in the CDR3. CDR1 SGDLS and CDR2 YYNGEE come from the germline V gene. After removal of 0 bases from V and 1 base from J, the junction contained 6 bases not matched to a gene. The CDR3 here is CASSVAGQAAQETQYF. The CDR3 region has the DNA TGTGCCAGCAGCGTAGCCGGACAGGCAGCCCAAGAGACCCAGTACTTC.

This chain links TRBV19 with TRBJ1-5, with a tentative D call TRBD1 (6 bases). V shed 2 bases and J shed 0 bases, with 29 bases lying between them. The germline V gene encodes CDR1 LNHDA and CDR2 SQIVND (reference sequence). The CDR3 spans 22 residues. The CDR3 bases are TGTGCCAGTAGTATATCGGTTACGCACAATTTACAGAAGGGGGTTAGCAATCAGCCCCAGCATTTT. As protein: CASSISVTHNLQKGVSNQPQHF. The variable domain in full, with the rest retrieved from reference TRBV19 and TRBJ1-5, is DGGITQSPKYLFRKEGQNVTLSCEQNLNHDAMYWYRQDPGQGLRLIYYSQIVNDFQKGDIAEGYSVSREKKESFPLTVTSAQKNPTAFYLCASSISVTHNLQKGVSNQPQHFGDGTRLSIL.